This T cell receptor beta chain was sequenced in a study of brain T cells in children with intractable seizures. Method: immunoSEQ multiplex PCR; TCRdb's copy keeps in-frame clones and lacks some. The sample shows around 100,000 clones, around 94% of them seen only once. CDR3 length equals 15 residues. CDR1 is MNHEY and CDR2 is SMNVEV in the germline V gene (reference sequence). Trimming pared 5 bases from V and 5 bases from J, leaving 17 bases between. This specimen consisted of peripheral blood, obtained at surgery. The gene calls are TRBV27 and TRBJ2-3; D perhaps matches TRBD2 (5 bases). This receptor was obtained from a boy younger than two with hemimegalencephaly and intractable seizures. CDR3 sequence (DNA): TGTGCCAGCAGTCCCGGGCCTCGCCGGGGAGATACGCAGTATTTT. Protein sequence: CASSPGPRRGDTQYF.